This is a list of T cell receptor beta chains from one sample in a study of long-term antiretroviral therapy in people with HIV. Only in-frame clones appear in the TCRdb table, and some are missing; sequencing was by immunoSEQ multiplex PCR. This repertoire shows about 24,000 clones, approximately 88% found once; its top ten account for over 13%. Sequences were derived from unsorted PBMCs, sampled around 4.2 years after starting antiretroviral therapy. The receptors were gathered from a man aged 25 to 45 with HIV. Each CDR3 is given with its conserved first and last residue.

V gene,J gene,CDR3 protein
TRBV21-1,TRBJ2-2,CASSKARGSNTGELFF
TRBV6-5,TRBJ2-7,CASSYTVTGTSYEQYF
TRBV4-3,TRBJ1-2,CASSQRTGSNGYTF
TRBV7-9,TRBJ1-3,CASSPPGSGNTIYF
TRBV5-1,TRBJ2-5,CASSLSSEGETQYF
TRBV28,TRBJ1-2,CATSGQGAARYYGYTF
TRBV9,TRBJ1-2,CASSVGGYNYGYTF
TRBV28,TRBJ1-2,CATRKGNYGYTF
TRBV29-1,TRBJ1-1,CSVRTEDTEAFF
TRBV7-9,TRBJ2-1,CASSPGLPWQFF
TRBV7-2,TRBJ1-2,CASSSGTPLAYGYTF
TRBV5-3,TRBJ2-1,CAGSGLAGVGPYNEQFF
TRBV5-8,TRBJ1-5,CASSLLRGDQPQHF
TRBV19,TRBJ1-6,CASSRQGAGSPLHF
TRBV2,TRBJ1-2,CASSEVQGAGGYTF
TRBV7-9,TRBJ1-1,CASSLDIEATEAFF
TRBV10-3,TRBJ2-1,CAISVGPRNEQFF
TRBV6-6,TRBJ1-5,CASRSPGEGQPQHF
TRBV11-3,TRBJ2-3,CASSSGTGSRTDTQYF
TRBV14,TRBJ2-1,CASSQVGGEQFF
TRBV9,TRBJ2-3,CASSAPIAGDTDTQYF
TRBV9,TRBJ2-7,CASSPTTGGGYEQYF
TRBV19,TRBJ2-7,CATKTNGGGSQGYEQYF
TRBV5-1,TRBJ1-2,CASSLGGTDYGYTF
TRBV5-5,TRBJ2-5,CASSLDDATLARRETQYF
TRBV15,TRBJ1-2,CATYGVTGTANYGYTF
TRBV7-9,TRBJ2-5,CASSLGGRGQETQYF
TRBV4-1,TRBJ1-1,CASSQALWPANTEAFF